What follows describes a single T cell receptor (beta chain). Assay: immunoSEQ multiplex PCR; the TCRdb copy retains only in-frame clones and omits some. The table includes about 93,000 clones, about 92% detected once. The data stem from a study of T cell changes during pregnancy in multiple sclerosis. CDR1 and CDR2 from the germline V gene are MRHNA and SNTAGT. The CDR3 is made up of 14 amino acids. The V segment lost 6 bases and the J segment 4 bases; nucleotides outside the gene matches: 2. Sequences were derived from peripheral blood, sampled after pregnancy. This receptor was taken from a female donor with multiple sclerosis, enrolled in a pregnancy study. The chain employs TRBV6-4 and TRBJ2-2; TRBD2 matches at 10 bases. The CDR3 protein is CASSASGSTGELFF. CDR3 DNA: TGTGCCAGCAGCGCTAGCGGGAGCACCGGGGAGCTGTTTTTT.